The clone carrying this TCR beta chain was recorded many times. This entry comes from a study of T cells in Graves' hyperthyroidism and ophthalmopathy. Study-level information: The authors collected peripheral blood at initial diagnosis, before any treatment.

V was cut by 7 bases and J by 3 bases, with 12 bases left in between. The CDR3 consists of 13 residues. Germline CDR1 is MNHNS and CDR2 is SASEGT. Regions amplified from RNA transcripts were the TCR beta CDR3 regions. An initial round of RT-PCR targeting the TCR CDR3 relied on the HTBI primer set. Via MiXCR, TCRdb re-called the multiplex PCR reads, giving one row per CDR3 protein. The table lists some 400,000 distinct CDR3 sequences, approximately 20% of them singletons. Absent ophthalmopathy progression within 18 months defined stable Graves' hyperthyroidism. Clinical symptoms, serum thyroxine and TRAb, thyroid ultrasound and orbital computed tomography together formed the diagnostic basis.

This TCR was sampled from a woman in her late teens or twenties with Graves' hyperthyroidism. The chain uses TRBV6-1 and TRBJ1-2; D is possibly TRBD1 (5 bases). The sequenced sample consisted of blood. The CDR3: CASTPPTDYGYTF. CDR3 DNA: TGTGCCAGCACCCCCCCGACAGACTATGGCTACACCTTC.